These 20 T cell receptor beta chains were all obtained from the same sample, sequenced in a study of OX40 agonist ivuxolimab in advanced cancers. The protocol was immunoSEQ multiplex PCR, while the TCRdb copy is restricted to in-frame clones and leaves out a portion. The sample holds around 40,000 clones, 75% to 90% seen once. Sequenced material: CD4+ or CD8+ T cells sorted from blood, taken in a trial of the OX40 agonist ivuxolimab. The receptors originated from an adult with an advanced solid tumor such as melanoma, head and neck, liver or kidney cancer.

This clone was picked up one time. V and J are TRBV7-6 and TRBJ2-7; D is undetermined. Trimming shortened V by 5 bases and J by 0 bases, and 11 bases separated the two germline ends. The CDR3 loop spans 14 amino acids. Germline values: CDR1 SGHVS, CDR2 FNYEAQ. The CDR3 nucleotides are TGTGCCAGCAGCGCAGACGGGCTCTCCTACGAGCAGTACTTC. This sequence encodes CASSADGLSYEQYF.

The chain joins TRBV19 to TRBJ2-1; 10 nucleotides align to TRBD2. Germline CDR1 LNHDA, CDR2 SQIVND (reference sequence). The CDR3 is made up of 13 amino acids. Trimming took 8 bases from V and 4 from J; bases not matched to a gene: 2. CDR3 sequence reads: CASSTSGYNEQFF. The CDR3, as DNA: TGTGCCAGTTCGACTAGCGGGTACAATGAGCAGTTCTTC.

V gene TRBV2 combines with J gene TRBJ2-5, with a weak D call TRBD2 (5 bases). Matching the DNA end better, TRBJ2-7 makes the J call doubtful. The CDR3 consists of 13 residues. Germline values: CDR1 SNHLY, CDR2 FYNNEI. The CDR3 DNA reads as TGTGCCAGCGCGGAGGAGCAATCCTACGAGCAGTACTTC. Translated: CASAEEQSYEQYF.

The chain couples TRBV9 to TRBJ2-7; either TRBD1 or TRBD2 may supply D (6 bases each). Germline loops: CDR1 SGDLS, CDR2 YYNGEE. The CDR3 runs 13 residues. V was cut by 3 bases and J by 3 bases, with 10 bases left in between. The CDR3 DNA follows: TGTGCCAGCAGCGGAGGGGGGAACTACGAGCAGTACTTC. Its translation: CASSGGGNYEQYF.

Here the CDR3 DNA reads TGTGCCAGCAGTTTATTGATAGGGGGCGCGGGTGGCTACACCTTC. Translation: CASSLLIGGAGGYTF. This chain joins TRBV28 and TRBJ1-2, with TRBD1 matching 7 bases. Trimming at V came to 1 base and at J to 7 bases, leaving 9 bases not matched to a gene. Per germline, CDR1 MDHEN and CDR2 SYDVKM. The CDR3 totals 15 residues.

The chain has TRBV19 and TRBJ2-7; tentatively, D is TRBD2 (6 bases). Trimming stripped 3 bases from V and 0 bases from J, with 12 bases between. The length of the CDR3 is 15 residues. Germline V CDR1 and CDR2: LNHDA, SQIVND (reference sequence). DNA of the CDR3: TGTGCCAGTAGTATCGGGGGATCGGGCTCCTACGAGCAGTACTTC. Translated, it gives CASSIGGSGSYEQYF.

CDR3 nucleotide sequence: TGTGCCAGCAGCCCTCCTACCAACATTCAGTACTTC. This translates into CASSPPTNIQYF. V usage is TRBV9 and J usage is TRBJ2-4; no reliable D call. From germline, CDR1 is SGDLS and CDR2 YYNGEE. The CDR3 length is 12 residues. Between the trimmed V and J ends, which lost 4 bases and 7 bases, there was a span of 9 bases.

This rearrangement joins TRBV19 to TRBJ2-1; 13 positions match TRBD2. The CDR3 is 16 residues long. The trim removed 4 bases at V and 8 bases at J, leaving 8 bases unmatched. CDR1 and CDR2 from the germline V gene are LNHDA and SQIVND (reference sequence). CDR3: CASSRTGTSGNDEQFF. The CDR3, as DNA: TGTGCCAGTAGTAGAACCGGGACTAGCGGGAACGATGAGCAGTTCTTC. The complete variable domain, with remaining parts taken from reference TRBV19 and TRBJ2-1, reads DGGITQSPKYLFRKEGQNVTLSCEQNLNHDAMYWYRQDPGQGLRLIYYSQIVNDFQKGDIAEGYSVSREKKESFPLTVTSAQKNPTAFYLCASSRTGTSGNDEQFFGPGTRLTVL.

This rearrangement joins TRBV10-3 to TRBJ2-1, with 13 bases matching TRBD2. V was pared by 3 bases and J by 1 base, with 9 bases of the junction left unmatched. The CDR3 length is 19 residues. Per germline, CDR1 ENHRY and CDR2 SYGVKD. For the CDR3, the DNA is TGTGCCATCAGTGACCCCGGGACTAGCGGGATCTTATCCTACAATGAGCAGTTCTTC. Translation: CAISDPGTSGILSYNEQFF.

The rearrangement joins TRBV4-1 to TRBJ2-2; unclear D gene. The V and J ends lost 2 bases and 4 bases respectively, with 14 bases between them. The CDR3 runs 16 residues. Germline lookup yields CDR1 MGHRA and CDR2 YSYEKL. As DNA, the CDR3 is TGCGCCAGCAGCCAACGCTTAATGGACGGCACCGGGGAGCTGTTTTTT. This gives the protein CASSQRLMDGTGELFF.

The V gene is TRBV27, the J gene TRBJ2-3; D unresolved. The CDR3 runs to 13 residues. Germline CDR1 is MNHEY and CDR2 is SMNVEV (reference sequence). The V end lost 1 base, the J end lost 4 bases, and 6 bases lay between the germline ends. The CDR3 sequence is CASSLLSADTQYF. The CDR3, as DNA: TGTGCCAGCAGTTTATTAAGTGCAGATACGCAGTATTTT.

The chain joins TRBV14 to TRBJ2-3; tentatively, D is TRBD2 (6 bases). Trimming took 0 bases from V and 2 from J, leaving 18 bases between them. CDR1 is SGHDN, CDR2 FVKESK, per germline. The CDR3 spans 18 residues. The CDR3 DNA reads as TGTGCCAGCAGCCAAGAATTGAATTGGGGGGACTCCACAGATACGCAGTATTTT. The encoded protein is CASSQELNWGDSTDTQYF.

The chain is built from TRBV15 and TRBJ1-1, with D possibly TRBD1 on 5 matching bases. There are 16 residues in the CDR3. Germline V gene data show CDR1 as LNHNV and CDR2 as YYDKDF (reference sequence). V was cut by 1 base and J by 4 bases, with 16 bases left in between. This CDR3 reads CATSRGGEGPGTEAFF. CDR3 in DNA: TGTGCCACCAGCAGAGGAGGGGAGGGCCCTGGCACTGAAGCTTTCTTT.

The genes are TRBV7-6 and TRBJ2-3; 11 nucleotides align to TRBD2. The germline gives CDR1 SGHVS, CDR2 FNYEAQ. The V gene end was trimmed by 2 bases and the J gene end by 4 bases; junction bases not matched to a gene: 5. This CDR3 is 16 amino acids long. The CDR3 nucleotides are TGTGCCAGCAGCTTAATAGCGGGGGGGCCATCAGATACGCAGTATTTT. Protein sequence: CASSLIAGGPSDTQYF.

V and J are TRBV5-6 and TRBJ2-2; D perhaps matches TRBD2 (5 bases). Trimming removed 1 base at V and 7 bases at J, with 11 bases between. This CDR3 spans 14 amino acids. Germline V lookup: CDR1 SGHDT, CDR2 YYEEEE. This CDR3 is CASSLIRGDGELFF. In nucleotides, the CDR3 is TGTGCCAGCAGCTTGATACGGGGTGACGGGGAGCTGTTTTTT.

The rearrangement joins TRBV28 to TRBJ2-2, with 11 bases lining up with TRBD1. In germline, CDR1 is MDHEN, CDR2 SYDVKM. The length of the CDR3 is 14 residues. The V and J ends lost 6 bases and 6 bases, in that order; junction bases with no gene match: 3. CDR3: CASSPDRGPGELFF. CDR3 nucleotides: TGTGCCAGCAGCCCGGACAGGGGGCCCGGGGAGCTGTTTTTT.

The genes are TRBV29-1 and TRBJ2-7; D is undetermined. This CDR3 region has 13 residues. The V gene's germline CDR1 is SQVTM and CDR2 ANQGSEA. V gave up 5 bases and J gave up 3 bases, with 14 bases separating them. CDR3 residues: CSVWAGELYEQYF. The CDR3 DNA is TGCAGCGTTTGGGCAGGTGAGCTCTACGAGCAGTACTTC.

The chain uses TRBV5-4 and TRBJ2-1, with 7 nucleotides matching TRBD2. Germline values: CDR1 SGHNT, CDR2 YYREEE (reference sequence). J was trimmed by 8 bases and V by 1 base; bases with no gene match: 9. The CDR3 length is 15 residues. This chain's CDR3 is CASSLRWDYEDEQFF. CDR3 sequence (DNA): TGTGCCAGCAGCTTGAGGTGGGACTACGAGGATGAGCAGTTCTTC.

This chain links TRBV7-2 with TRBJ2-3; 7 positions match TRBD2. Germline trimming cut 5 bases from V and 5 bases from J; bases unmatched to any gene: 7. The CDR3 has 14 residues. CDR1 is SGHTA and CDR2 is FQGNSA in the germline V gene. The CDR3 spells CASSPHPGGDTQYF. The DNA for the CDR3 is TGTGCCAGCAGCCCACACCCGGGGGGAGATACGCAGTATTTT.

This rearrangement joins TRBV15 to TRBJ1-2; D uncertain. The CDR3 is 15 residues long. Germline lookup yields CDR1 LNHNV and CDR2 YYDKDF (reference sequence). Trimming shortened V by 0 bases and J by 2 bases, and 10 bases separated the two germline ends. CDR3 nucleotides: TGTGCCACCAGCAGAGATCGTAGTATGAACTATGGCTACACCTTC. Protein sequence: CATSRDRSMNYGYTF.